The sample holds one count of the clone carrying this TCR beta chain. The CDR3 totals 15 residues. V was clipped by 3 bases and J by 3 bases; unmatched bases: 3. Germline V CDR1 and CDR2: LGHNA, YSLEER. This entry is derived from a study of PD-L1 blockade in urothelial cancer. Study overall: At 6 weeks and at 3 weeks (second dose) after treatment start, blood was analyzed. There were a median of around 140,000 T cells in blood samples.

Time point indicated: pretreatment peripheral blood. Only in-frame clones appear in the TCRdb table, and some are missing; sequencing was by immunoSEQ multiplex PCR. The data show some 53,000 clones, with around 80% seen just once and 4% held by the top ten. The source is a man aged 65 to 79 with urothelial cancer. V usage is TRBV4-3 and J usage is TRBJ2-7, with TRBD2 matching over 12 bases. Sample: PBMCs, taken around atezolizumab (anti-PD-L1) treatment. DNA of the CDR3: TGCGCCAGCAGCCAGAGACTAGCGGGAGACTACGAGCAGTACTTC. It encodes CASSQRLAGDYEQYF.